This is a list of T cell receptor beta chains from one sample in a study of CD8 T cells in Susac syndrome. TCRdb redid the calling of the immunoSEQ multiplex PCR reads with MiXCR, one entry per CDR3 protein. The sample holds 250,000 to 300,000 distinct CDR3 sequences, about 88% seen once. The sample was CD8+ T cells from PBMCs. The receptors shown here come from a human donor with multiple sclerosis. Each CDR3 is given with its conserved first and last residue. Each record gives: D gene, V gene, J gene, clone size, CDR3 protein, CDR3 DNA. The D gene is left open where the match is weak. Some rows mark clone size as missing; the rest say once, few, many or name a class of expanded clone.

d_gene: .
v_gene: TRBV7-2
j_gene: TRBJ1-1
abundance: few
CDR3aa: CASSFRAGGNTEAFF
CDR3nt: TGTGCCAGCAGCTTCCGCGCCGGAGGGAACACTGAAGCTTTCTTT

d_gene: .
v_gene: TRBV2
j_gene: TRBJ1-1
abundance: .
CDR3aa: CASAGWTEAFF
CDR3nt: TGTGCCAGCGCAGGGTGGACTGAAGCTTTCTTT

d_gene: .
v_gene: TRBV11-2
j_gene: TRBJ1-1
abundance: .
CDR3aa: CASSSGAPEAFF
CDR3nt: TGTGCCAGCAGCTCCGGTGCCCCTGAAGCTTTCTTT

d_gene: .
v_gene: TRBV15
j_gene: TRBJ2-3
abundance: .
CDR3aa: CATSQQGNSDTQYF
CDR3nt: TGTGCCACCAGCCAACAGGGAAATTCAGATACGCAGTATTTT

d_gene: TRBD2
v_gene: TRBV4-1
j_gene: TRBJ2-1
abundance: .
CDR3aa: CASSQEGGWDEQFF
CDR3nt: TGCGCCAGCAGCCAAGAGGGGGGGTGGGATGAGCAGTTCTTC

d_gene: TRBD1
v_gene: TRBV29-1
j_gene: TRBJ2-7
abundance: .
CDR3aa: CSVSNPTGGDAYEQYF
CDR3nt: TGCAGCGTTTCGAATCCTACAGGGGGCGATGCCTACGAGCAGTACTTC

d_gene: TRBD1
v_gene: TRBV20-1
j_gene: TRBJ2-6
abundance: .
CDR3aa: CSAQDRKGTGANVLTF
CDR3nt: TGCAGTGCCCAGGACAGGAAAGGAACTGGGGCCAACGTCCTGACTTTC

d_gene: .
v_gene: TRBV2
j_gene: TRBJ2-1
abundance: .
CDR3aa: CASRLQGGRNNEQFF
CDR3nt: TGTGCCAGCAGATTACAGGGAGGTAGGAACAATGAGCAGTTCTTC

d_gene: .
v_gene: TRBV28
j_gene: TRBJ1-1
abundance: once
CDR3aa: CASSLPEGFMNTEAFF
CDR3nt: TGTGCCAGCAGTTTACCGGAGGGTTTCATGAACACTGAAGCTTTCTTT

d_gene: .
v_gene: TRBV5-8
j_gene: TRBJ2-7
abundance: .
CDR3aa: CASSLLDHPYEQYF
CDR3nt: TGTGCCAGCAGCTTGTTGGACCACCCCTACGAGCAGTACTTC

d_gene: .
v_gene: TRBV6-6
j_gene: TRBJ1-1
abundance: once
CDR3aa: CASSFSSTGNTEAFF
CDR3nt: TGTGCCAGCAGTTTCTCTTCGACAGGGAACACTGAAGCTTTCTTT

d_gene: .
v_gene: TRBV6-5
j_gene: TRBJ2-7
abundance: few
CDR3aa: CASSYGLAYEQYF
CDR3nt: TGTGCCAGCAGTTACGGACTCGCCTACGAGCAGTACTTC

d_gene: TRBD2
v_gene: TRBV24-1
j_gene: TRBJ2-3
abundance: .
CDR3aa: CATSGASGRRSEPDTQYF
CDR3nt: TGTGCCACCAGTGGGGCTAGCGGGAGAAGATCGGAACCAGATACGCAGTATTTT

d_gene: .
v_gene: TRBV2
j_gene: TRBJ1-1
abundance: once
CDR3aa: CASSEFLGEDTEAFF
CDR3nt: TGTGCCAGCAGTGAGTTTTTGGGGGAGGACACTGAAGCTTTCTTT

d_gene: .
v_gene: TRBV6-6
j_gene: TRBJ1-6
abundance: .
CDR3aa: CASSWGGNNSPLHF
CDR3nt: TGTGCCAGCAGCTGGGGGGGTAATAATTCACCCCTCCACTTT

d_gene: .
v_gene: TRBV2
j_gene: TRBJ1-2
abundance: once
CDR3aa: CASSATGGDGYTF
CDR3nt: TGTGCCAGCAGTGCGACAGGTGGTGATGGCTACACCTTC

d_gene: TRBD1
v_gene: TRBV5-4
j_gene: TRBJ1-2
abundance: .
CDR3aa: CASSLESTGAGYTF
CDR3nt: TGTGCCAGCAGCTTAGAATCTACAGGGGCCGGCTACACCTTC

d_gene: .
v_gene: TRBV12-3/TRBV12-4
j_gene: TRBJ2-7
abundance: .
CDR3aa: CASSLAGTPGEQYF
CDR3nt: TGTGCCAGCAGTTTAGCAGGGACCCCGGGGGAGCAGTACTTC

d_gene: TRBD2
v_gene: TRBV20-1
j_gene: TRBJ2-2
abundance: .
CDR3aa: CSARDVLAGGPRPGELFF
CDR3nt: TGCAGTGCTAGAGATGTCCTAGCGGGAGGGCCTCGCCCCGGGGAGCTGTTTTTT

d_gene: .
v_gene: TRBV27
j_gene: TRBJ2-7
abundance: .
CDR3aa: CASSLGPYTYEQYF
CDR3nt: TGTGCCAGCAGTTTAGGCCCATACACCTACGAGCAGTACTTC

d_gene: .
v_gene: TRBV7-9
j_gene: TRBJ2-1
abundance: once
CDR3aa: CASSLEEGARNEQFF
CDR3nt: TGTGCCAGCAGCTTAGAGGAGGGGGCTCGAAATGAGCAGTTCTTC

d_gene: TRBD1
v_gene: TRBV9
j_gene: TRBJ2-1
abundance: .
CDR3aa: CASTTSGTGRDEQFF
CDR3nt: TGTGCCAGCACCACCTCCGGGACAGGGCGCGATGAGCAGTTCTTC

d_gene: .
v_gene: TRBV30
j_gene: TRBJ2-2
abundance: .
CDR3aa: CAWSVGTSNTGELFF
CDR3nt: TGTGCCTGGAGTGTCGGAACCTCAAACACCGGGGAGCTGTTTTTT

d_gene: .
v_gene: TRBV7-9
j_gene: TRBJ1-4
abundance: .
CDR3aa: CASSPHGGRDEKLFF
CDR3nt: TGTGCCAGCAGCCCGCACGGGGGGCGGGATGAAAAACTGTTTTTT

d_gene: .
v_gene: TRBV11-3
j_gene: TRBJ2-7
abundance: .
CDR3aa: CASSPLRPPWSAYEQYF
CDR3nt: TGTGCCAGCAGCCCTCTTCGTCCCCCCTGGTCCGCCTACGAGCAGTACTTC

d_gene: TRBD2
v_gene: TRBV28
j_gene: TRBJ2-2
abundance: .
CDR3aa: CASSLKFGTSRTGELFF
CDR3nt: TGTGCCAGCAGTTTAAAGTTTGGGACTAGTCGGACCGGGGAGCTGTTTTTT

d_gene: TRBD1
v_gene: TRBV30
j_gene: TRBJ1-6
abundance: .
CDR3aa: CAFDTWRDRGYSPLHF
CDR3nt: TGTGCCTTCGATACTTGGAGGGACAGAGGGTATTCACCCCTCCACTTT

d_gene: TRBD1
v_gene: TRBV27
j_gene: TRBJ2-3
abundance: .
CDR3aa: CASSLSSGTGSTDTQYF
CDR3nt: TGTGCCAGCAGTTTATCAAGCGGGACAGGGAGCACAGATACGCAGTATTTT

d_gene: .
v_gene: TRBV6-5
j_gene: TRBJ2-7
abundance: .
CDR3aa: CASSYRRGSYEQYF
CDR3nt: TGTGCCAGCAGTTACCGGCGGGGCTCCTACGAGCAGTACTTC

d_gene: TRBD2
v_gene: TRBV6-4
j_gene: TRBJ2-1
abundance: .
CDR3aa: CASSYSGRMINEQFF
CDR3nt: TGTGCCAGCAGTTATAGCGGGAGAATGATCAATGAGCAGTTCTTC

d_gene: TRBD1
v_gene: TRBV27
j_gene: TRBJ1-1
abundance: .
CDR3aa: CASNGQGGEAFF
CDR3nt: TGTGCCAGCAACGGGCAGGGGGGTGAAGCTTTCTTT

d_gene: TRBD2
v_gene: TRBV7-9
j_gene: TRBJ2-1
abundance: .
CDR3aa: CASSDPTSGRVDEQFF
CDR3nt: TGTGCCAGCAGCGACCCGACTAGCGGGAGGGTAGATGAGCAGTTCTTC

d_gene: .
v_gene: TRBV12-3/TRBV12-4
j_gene: TRBJ2-2
abundance: .
CDR3aa: CASSNWAPPNTGELFF
CDR3nt: TGTGCCAGCAGTAATTGGGCCCCACCGAACACCGGGGAGCTGTTTTTT

d_gene: .
v_gene: TRBV12-3/TRBV12-4
j_gene: TRBJ2-2
abundance: .
CDR3aa: CASSPAANGELFF
CDR3nt: TGTGCCAGCAGCCCCGCGGCGAACGGGGAGCTGTTTTTT

d_gene: TRBD1
v_gene: TRBV5-1
j_gene: TRBJ1-2
abundance: .
CDR3aa: CASSLVDRENYGYTF
CDR3nt: TGCGCCAGCAGCTTGGTGGACAGGGAGAACTATGGCTACACCTTC

d_gene: .
v_gene: TRBV20-1
j_gene: TRBJ2-7
abundance: .
CDR3aa: CSARGDPSSYEQYF
CDR3nt: TGCAGTGCTAGGGGGGACCCTTCTTCCTACGAGCAGTACTTC

d_gene: TRBD1
v_gene: TRBV7-9
j_gene: TRBJ1-2
abundance: .
CDR3aa: CASSWARGQDGYTF
CDR3nt: TGTGCCAGCAGCTGGGCCAGGGGGCAAGATGGCTACACCTTC

d_gene: TRBD2
v_gene: TRBV5-1
j_gene: TRBJ2-7
abundance: .
CDR3aa: CASSLRTSGTGEQHF
CDR3nt: TGCGCCAGCAGCCTACGGACTAGCGGGACGGGCGAGCAGCACTTC

d_gene: .
v_gene: TRBV9
j_gene: TRBJ2-3
abundance: .
CDR3aa: CASSPPEGGQYF
CDR3nt: TGTGCCAGCAGCCCTCCCGAGGGGGGGCAGTATTTT

d_gene: .
v_gene: TRBV7-9
j_gene: TRBJ2-1
abundance: .
CDR3aa: CASSSGFYNEQFF
CDR3nt: TGTGCCAGCAGCTCCGGGTTCTACAATGAGCAGTTCTTC

d_gene: .
v_gene: TRBV7-9
j_gene: TRBJ1-1
abundance: few
CDR3aa: CASRKDRPEAFF
CDR3nt: TGTGCCAGCAGAAAAGACAGGCCTGAAGCTTTCTTT

d_gene: .
v_gene: TRBV15
j_gene: TRBJ1-1
abundance: .
CDR3aa: CATSRTRAEAFF
CDR3nt: TGTGCCACCAGCAGGACCCGGGCTGAAGCTTTCTTT

d_gene: TRBD2
v_gene: TRBV2
j_gene: TRBJ2-1
abundance: once
CDR3aa: CASTSGINNEQFF
CDR3nt: TGTGCCAGCACTAGCGGGATAAACAATGAGCAGTTCTTC

d_gene: .
v_gene: TRBV29-1
j_gene: TRBJ2-7
abundance: .
CDR3aa: CSATGQGYEQYF
CDR3nt: TGCAGCGCTACGGGACAAGGGTACGAGCAGTACTTC

d_gene: .
v_gene: TRBV29-1
j_gene: TRBJ1-2
abundance: .
CDR3aa: CSVEEGRDYGYTF
CDR3nt: TGCAGCGTTGAAGAGGGGCGCGACTATGGCTACACCTTC

d_gene: .
v_gene: TRBV5-4
j_gene: TRBJ1-4
abundance: .
CDR3aa: CASSGRGSMEKLFF
CDR3nt: TGTGCCAGCAGCGGCCGGGGATCAATGGAAAAACTGTTTTTT

d_gene: .
v_gene: TRBV15
j_gene: TRBJ2-7
abundance: once
CDR3aa: CATSRDWRGYEQYF
CDR3nt: TGTGCCACCAGCAGAGACTGGAGGGGCTACGAGCAGTACTTC

d_gene: .
v_gene: TRBV13
j_gene: TRBJ1-5
abundance: .
CDR3aa: CASSLGLTQPQHF
CDR3nt: TGTGCCAGCAGCTTAGGCCTAACACAGCCCCAGCATTTT

d_gene: .
v_gene: TRBV20-1
j_gene: TRBJ2-7
abundance: few
CDR3aa: CSARDGVTYEQYF
CDR3nt: TGCAGTGCTAGAGATGGAGTGACCTACGAGCAGTACTTC

d_gene: .
v_gene: TRBV27
j_gene: TRBJ2-3
abundance: .
CDR3aa: CASSSGLRAQYF
CDR3nt: TGTGCCAGCAGTTCGGGGCTGAGGGCGCAGTATTTT

d_gene: .
v_gene: TRBV29-1
j_gene: TRBJ1-1
abundance: .
CDR3aa: CSVEVTGSKAFF
CDR3nt: TGCAGCGTTGAGGTCACAGGGTCGAAAGCTTTCTTT

d_gene: .
v_gene: TRBV15
j_gene: TRBJ1-5
abundance: .
CDR3aa: CATSRRQAPNQPQHF
CDR3nt: TGTGCCACCAGCAGGAGACAGGCTCCCAATCAGCCCCAGCATTTT

d_gene: TRBD1
v_gene: TRBV27
j_gene: TRBJ2-1
abundance: .
CDR3aa: CASSALQGYQFF
CDR3nt: TGTGCCAGCAGTGCCCTACAGGGGTATCAGTTCTTC

d_gene: TRBD1
v_gene: TRBV19
j_gene: TRBJ2-5
abundance: .
CDR3aa: CASSTGTGPWETQYF
CDR3nt: TGTGCCAGTAGTACTGGGACAGGGCCGTGGGAGACCCAGTACTTC

d_gene: .
v_gene: TRBV9
j_gene: TRBJ2-5
abundance: .
CDR3aa: CASSPSSPSHVETQYF
CDR3nt: TGTGCCAGCAGCCCCAGTAGCCCCTCCCATGTGGAGACCCAGTACTTC